The entry that follows covers one T cell receptor beta chain sequence. This entry comes from a study of OX40 agonist ivuxolimab in advanced cancers. Study background: Six ivuxolimab dose levels, 0.01 to 10 mg/kg, were given intravenously every 2 weeks.

This table comes from immunoSEQ multiplex PCR, and its TCRdb copy is limited to in-frame clones, with some not included. Altogether almost 70,000 clones are present, 70% to 90% being singletons, with the ten largest covering roughly 8%. Deletions cut 5 bases from V and 2 bases from J, with 3 bases between. The CDR3 spans 11 residues. Germline V gene sequence: CDR1 KGHSH, CDR2 LQKENI. V usage is TRBV18 and J usage is TRBJ2-5; D call uncertain. This clonotype was sampled from an adult with an advanced solid tumor such as melanoma, head and neck, liver or kidney cancer. The sequenced sample was CD4+ or CD8+ T cells sorted from blood, obtained in a trial of the OX40 agonist ivuxolimab. The CDR3 DNA follows: TGTGCCAGCTCAACGCAAGAGACCCAGTACTTC. This sequence encodes CASSTQETQYF.